The 8 T cell receptor beta chains in this list originate from one sample, sequenced in a study of blood T cell repertoires in COVID-19 (dated by TCRdb to about 2020). The method behind the library was the immunoSEQ multiplex PCR assay. Not all clones reach the TCRdb copy of this immuneACCESS table, which keeps in-frame sequences only. Checked studies attribute under half of the gap to unresolved V genes and leave the rest unexplained. In this sample the table shows approximately 100,000 clones, around 81% of which occur a single time. Jointly, the top ten make up about 4.1% of the sample. The sample taken for sequencing was peripheral blood. The receptors stem from a human donor in a cohort sampled during active or convalescent COVID-19.

The chain employs TRBV27 and TRBJ1-6; weak D call: TRBD1 (5 bases). V lost 7 bases and J 8 bases, leaving 12 bases between the germline ends. The CDR3 totals 13 residues. Germline CDR1 reads MNHEY; CDR2 reads SMNVEV (reference sequence). The CDR3 here is CASTGTGDSPLHF. Written as DNA, the CDR3 is TGTGCCAGCACCGGGACGGGGGATTCACCCCTCCACTTT.

V is TRBV5-1 and J is TRBJ1-2; TRBD1 agrees at 9 bases. V gave up 3 bases and J gave up 10 bases; unmatched junction bases: 4. Germline CDR1 reads SGHRS; CDR2 reads YFSETQ. The CDR3 extends over 12 amino acids. DNA of the CDR3: TGCGCCAGCAGCTCAACAGGGGGCGACTACACCTTC. It specifies CASSSTGGDYTF. Combining the CDR3 with reference TRBV5-1 and TRBJ1-2 gives the whole variable domain KAGVTQTPRYLIKTRGQQVTLSCSPISGHRSVSWYQQTPGQGLQFLFEYFSETQRNKGNFPGRFSGRQFSNSRSEMNVSTLELGDSALYLCASSSTGGDYTFGSGTRLTVV.

The J gene is TRBJ1-5, the V gene TRBV2; D ambiguous. Looked up from germline, CDR1 is SNHLY and CDR2 is FYNNEI. The CDR3 has 14 amino acids. Deletions cut 7 bases from V and 0 bases from J, with 10 bases between. DNA for the CDR3: TGTGCCAGCACAGACAATTTTAGCAATCAGCCCCAGCATTTT. This sequence encodes CASTDNFSNQPQHF.

This sequence joins TRBV15 and TRBJ1-5; D gene ambiguous. V lost 1 base, J lost 6 bases, and 10 bases lay in between. Per germline, CDR1 LNHNV and CDR2 YYDKDF (reference sequence). The CDR3 totals 14 residues. CDR3 sequence (DNA): TGTGCCACCAGCAGAGCTATAATTCGTCAGCCCCAGCATTTT. Its protein product is CATSRAIIRQPQHF.

The chain employs TRBV5-1 and TRBJ2-2; TRBD1 aligns across 12 bases. CDR3 size: 17 residues. V was pared by 3 bases and J by 7 bases, with 10 bases of the junction left unmatched. Germline V gene lookup returns CDR1 SGHRS and CDR2 YFSETQ. The CDR3 loop is CASSSRVGQGAVGELFF. CDR3 bases: TGCGCCAGCAGCTCCCGGGTGGGACAGGGGGCCGTCGGGGAGCTGTTTTTT.

This chain connects TRBV6-5 to TRBJ2-3; the match to TRBD2 covers 10 bases. The CDR3 extends over 16 amino acids. V dropped 0 bases and J dropped 11; count of bases not matched to a gene: 11. CDR1 is MNHEY, CDR2 SVGAGI, per germline. CDR3 region: CASSYSKAGGRIGQYF. CDR3 in DNA: TGTGCCAGCAGTTACTCGAAAGCGGGAGGGAGGATTGGGCAGTATTTT.

The CDR3 DNA reads TGCAGCGTTCGACTTGCAAAAGAGACCCAGTACTTC. Amino acid sequence: CSVRLAKETQYF. This rearrangement joins TRBV29-1 to TRBJ2-5; no clear D. Trimming took 5 bases from V and 3 from J, leaving 10 bases between them. The germline gives CDR1 SQVTM, CDR2 ANQGSEA. The CDR3 has 12 amino acids.

The chain's CDR3 is CASSQIAGARYNEQFF. The CDR3 DNA sequence: TGCGCCAGCAGCCAAATTGCGGGGGCGAGATACAATGAGCAGTTCTTC. The rearrangement links TRBV5-1 to TRBJ2-1; a weak D match, TRBD2 (7 bases). Germline V lookup: CDR1 SGHRS, CDR2 YFSETQ. CDR3 length equals 16 residues. V dropped 4 bases and J dropped 4 bases, with 18 bases sitting between them. Complete variable domain (other parts from reference TRBV5-1 and TRBJ2-1): KAGVTQTPRYLIKTRGQQVTLSCSPISGHRSVSWYQQTPGQGLQFLFEYFSETQRNKGNFPGRFSGRQFSNSRSEMNVSTLELGDSALYLCASSQIAGARYNEQFFGPGTRLTVL.